This entry features one TCR beta chain sequence. This CDR3 is built from 16 residues. Deletions cut 5 bases from V and 1 base from J, with 17 bases between. The germline gives CDR1 MNHEY, CDR2 SVGEGT. The entry originates in a study of blood T cell repertoires in COVID-19. Sequenced by immunoSEQ multiplex PCR; TCRdb stores in-frame clones only, minus some. Seen here are 280,000 or so clones, 89% observed once, and the top ten hold about an eighth. The receptor was derived from a woman aged 55-75 years with acute or convalescent COVID-19. The V gene is TRBV6-2 or TRBV6-3, the J gene TRBJ1-2, with D unresolved. The specimen was peripheral blood. CDR3 in DNA: TGTGCCAGCAGTGCCGGGATGGGCTGGGATAACTATGGCTACACCTTC. This codes for CASSAGMGWDNYGYTF.